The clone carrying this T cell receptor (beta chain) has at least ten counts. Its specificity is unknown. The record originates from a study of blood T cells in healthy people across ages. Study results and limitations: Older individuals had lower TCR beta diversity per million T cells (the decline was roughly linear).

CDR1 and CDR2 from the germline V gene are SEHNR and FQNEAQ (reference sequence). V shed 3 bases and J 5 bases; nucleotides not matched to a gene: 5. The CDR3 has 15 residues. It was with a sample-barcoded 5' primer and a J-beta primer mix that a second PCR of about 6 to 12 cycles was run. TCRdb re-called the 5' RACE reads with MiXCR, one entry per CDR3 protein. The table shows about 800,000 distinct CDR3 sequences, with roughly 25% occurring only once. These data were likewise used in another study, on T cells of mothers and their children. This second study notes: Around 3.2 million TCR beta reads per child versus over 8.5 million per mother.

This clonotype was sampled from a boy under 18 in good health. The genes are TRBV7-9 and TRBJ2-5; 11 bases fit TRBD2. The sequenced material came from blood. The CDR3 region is CASSFSGGVQETQYF. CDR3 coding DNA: TGTGCCAGCAGCTTTAGCGGGGGGGTCCAGGAGACCCAGTACTTC.